This TCR beta chain stems from a study of beta chain features in type 1 diabetes. Study-wide background: Age, gender and cell yields were alike across patients and healthy donors. Findings and caveats of the study: Researchers could not determine here whether HLA type influences TCRB rearrangement. Relative to healthy donors, patients appeared to have naive, central memory and Treg TCRB repertoires that were more similar. Fewer junction insertions and more nucleotide deletions appeared in type 1 diabetes patients. Shorter TCRB CDR3s, moderately but significantly so, marked every one of the four CD4+ subsets in Type 1 diabetes patients.

This clone has a handful of counts. Its specificity is unknown. Expressed TCRB transcripts were sequenced because the entire RNA isolate underwent reverse transcription. TCRdb's copy holds only in-frame clones and misses some; the assay was immunoSEQ multiplex PCR. Of some 270,000 clones in the sample, under 13% were seen once. Germline V gene lookup returns CDR1 ENHRY and CDR2 SYGVKD. The CDR3 has 15 amino acids. The V gene end was trimmed by 6 bases and the J gene end by 0 bases; junction bases not matched to a gene: 3. Input material: naive CD4+ T cells from blood. The receptor comes from a man aged 25 to 40 with type 1 diabetes. The J gene is TRBJ2-2, the V gene TRBV10-3; the match to TRBD1 covers 8 bases. The CDR3, as DNA: TGTGCCATCAGCAGACAGGGGCCGAACACCGGGGAGCTGTTTTTT. It yields the protein CAISRQGPNTGELFF.